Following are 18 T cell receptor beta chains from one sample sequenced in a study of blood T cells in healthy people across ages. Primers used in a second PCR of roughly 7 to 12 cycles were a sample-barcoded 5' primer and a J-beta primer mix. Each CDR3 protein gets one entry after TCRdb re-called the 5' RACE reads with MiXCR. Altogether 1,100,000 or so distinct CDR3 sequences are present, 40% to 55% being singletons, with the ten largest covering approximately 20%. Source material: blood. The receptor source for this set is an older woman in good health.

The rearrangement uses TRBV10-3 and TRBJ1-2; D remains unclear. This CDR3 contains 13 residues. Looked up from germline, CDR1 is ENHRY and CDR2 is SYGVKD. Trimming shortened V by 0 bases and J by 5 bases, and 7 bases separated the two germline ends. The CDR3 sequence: CAISESTAYGYTF. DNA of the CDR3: TGTGCCATCAGTGAGTCAACAGCTTATGGCTACACCTTC.

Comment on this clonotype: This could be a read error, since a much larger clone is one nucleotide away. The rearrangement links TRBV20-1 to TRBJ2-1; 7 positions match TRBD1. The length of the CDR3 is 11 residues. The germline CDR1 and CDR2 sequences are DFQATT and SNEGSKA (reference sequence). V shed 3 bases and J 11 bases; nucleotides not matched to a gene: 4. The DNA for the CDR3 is TGCAGTGCTAGGACAGGGAATAAGCAGTTCTTC. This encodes CSARTGNKQFF.

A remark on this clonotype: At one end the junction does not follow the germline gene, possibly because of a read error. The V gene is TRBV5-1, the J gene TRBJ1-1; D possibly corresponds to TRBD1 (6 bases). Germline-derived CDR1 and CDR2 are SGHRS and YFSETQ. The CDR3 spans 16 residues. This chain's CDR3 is CASSPGHALMNAEAFF. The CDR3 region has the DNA TGCGCCAGCAGCCCGGGACACGCCCTGATGAACGCTGAAGCTTTCTTT.

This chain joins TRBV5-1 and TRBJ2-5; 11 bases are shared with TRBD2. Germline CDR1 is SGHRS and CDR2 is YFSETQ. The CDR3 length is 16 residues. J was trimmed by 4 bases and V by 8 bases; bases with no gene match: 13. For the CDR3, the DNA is TGCGCCAGTCAGCTTGGCCGCCTAGCGGGAGGAGAGACCCAGTACTTC. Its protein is CASQLGRLAGGETQYF.

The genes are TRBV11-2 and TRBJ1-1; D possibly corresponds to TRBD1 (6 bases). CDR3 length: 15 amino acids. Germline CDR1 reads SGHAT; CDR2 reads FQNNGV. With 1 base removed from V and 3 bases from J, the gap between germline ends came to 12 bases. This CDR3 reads CASSLGGRSHTEAFF. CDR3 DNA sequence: TGTGCCAGCAGCTTAGGGGGGCGGTCACACACTGAAGCTTTCTTT.

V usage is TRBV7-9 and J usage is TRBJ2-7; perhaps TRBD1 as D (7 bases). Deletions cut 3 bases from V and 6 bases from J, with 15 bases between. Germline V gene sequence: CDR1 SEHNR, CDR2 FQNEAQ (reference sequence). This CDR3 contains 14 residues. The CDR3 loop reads CASSFGLSGGEQYF. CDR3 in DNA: TGTGCCAGCAGCTTTGGACTATCAGGGGGCGAGCAGTACTTC.

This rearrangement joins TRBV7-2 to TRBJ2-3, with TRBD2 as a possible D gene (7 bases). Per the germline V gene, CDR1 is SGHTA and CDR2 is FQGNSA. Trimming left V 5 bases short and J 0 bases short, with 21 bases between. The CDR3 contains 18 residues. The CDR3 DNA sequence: TGTGCCAGCAGCCGAAGCGGGGACATCATCTCTAGCACAGATACGCAGTATTTT. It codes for CASSRSGDIISSTDTQYF.

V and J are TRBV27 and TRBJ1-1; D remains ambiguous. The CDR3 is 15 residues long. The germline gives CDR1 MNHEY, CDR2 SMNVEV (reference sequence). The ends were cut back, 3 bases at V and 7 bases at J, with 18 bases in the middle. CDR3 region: CASSFGGRFVDEAFF. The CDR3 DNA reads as TGTGCCAGCAGTTTTGGAGGGCGGTTCGTGGATGAAGCTTTCTTT.

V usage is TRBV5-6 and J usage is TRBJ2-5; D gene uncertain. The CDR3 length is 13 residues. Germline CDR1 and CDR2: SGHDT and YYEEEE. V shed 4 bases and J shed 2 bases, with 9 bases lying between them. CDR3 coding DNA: TGTGCCAGCAGCGTACTTAATCAAGAGACCCAGTACTTC. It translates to CASSVLNQETQYF.

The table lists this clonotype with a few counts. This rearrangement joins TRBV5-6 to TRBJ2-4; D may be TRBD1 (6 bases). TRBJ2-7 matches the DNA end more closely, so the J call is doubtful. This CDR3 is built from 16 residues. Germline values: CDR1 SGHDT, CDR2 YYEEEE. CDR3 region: CASSLVNRALLYEQYF. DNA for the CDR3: TGTGCCAGCAGCTTGGTCAACAGGGCTTTGCTCTACGAGCAGTACTTC.

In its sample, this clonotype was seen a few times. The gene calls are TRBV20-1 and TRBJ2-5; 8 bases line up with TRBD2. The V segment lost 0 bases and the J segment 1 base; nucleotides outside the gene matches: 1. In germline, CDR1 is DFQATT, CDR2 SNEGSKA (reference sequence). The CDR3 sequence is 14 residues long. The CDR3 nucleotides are TGCAGTGCTAGAGATAGCGGGGCCCAAGAGACCCAGTACTTC. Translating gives CSARDSGAQETQYF.

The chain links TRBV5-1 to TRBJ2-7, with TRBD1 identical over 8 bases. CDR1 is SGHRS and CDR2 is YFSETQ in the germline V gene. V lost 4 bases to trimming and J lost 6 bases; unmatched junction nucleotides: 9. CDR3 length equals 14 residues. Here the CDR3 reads CASSVTGAGAEQYF. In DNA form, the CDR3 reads TGCGCCAGCAGCGTGACAGGGGCTGGGGCCGAGCAGTACTTC.

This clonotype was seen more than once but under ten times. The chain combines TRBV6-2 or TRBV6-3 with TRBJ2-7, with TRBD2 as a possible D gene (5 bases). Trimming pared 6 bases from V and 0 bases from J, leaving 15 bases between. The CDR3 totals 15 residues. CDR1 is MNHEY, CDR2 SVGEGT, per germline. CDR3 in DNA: TGTGCCAGCAGCAACGGACTTTCCAGCTCCTACGAGCAGTACTTC. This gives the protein CASSNGLSSSYEQYF.

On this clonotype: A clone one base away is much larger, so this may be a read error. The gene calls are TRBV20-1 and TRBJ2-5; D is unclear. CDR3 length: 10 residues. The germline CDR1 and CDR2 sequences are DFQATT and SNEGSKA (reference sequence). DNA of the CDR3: TGCCGTGCTGCACAAGAGACCCAGTACTTC. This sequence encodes CRAAQETQYF.

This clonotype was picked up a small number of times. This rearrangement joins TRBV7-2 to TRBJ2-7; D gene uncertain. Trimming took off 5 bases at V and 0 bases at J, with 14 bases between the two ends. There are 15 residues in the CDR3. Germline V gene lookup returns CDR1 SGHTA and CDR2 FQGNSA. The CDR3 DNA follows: TGTGCCAGCAGCCGGAGATTAAAGGGCTCCTACGAGCAGTACTTC. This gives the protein CASSRRLKGSYEQYF.

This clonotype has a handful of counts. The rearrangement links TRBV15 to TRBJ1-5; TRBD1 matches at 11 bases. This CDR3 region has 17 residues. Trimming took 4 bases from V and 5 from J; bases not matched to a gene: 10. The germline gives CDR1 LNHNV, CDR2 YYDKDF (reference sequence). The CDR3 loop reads CATSTDRDRGFDQPQHF. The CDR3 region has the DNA TGTGCCACCAGCACTGACCGGGACAGGGGGTTTGATCAGCCCCAGCATTTT.

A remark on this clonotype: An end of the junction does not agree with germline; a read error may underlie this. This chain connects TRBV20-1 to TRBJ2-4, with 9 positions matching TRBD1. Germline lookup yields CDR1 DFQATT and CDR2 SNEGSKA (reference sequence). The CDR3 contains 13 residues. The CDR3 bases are TGCGGTGCTCCCATACAGGGGGCGAGCATTCAGTACTTC. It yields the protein CGAPIQGASIQYF.

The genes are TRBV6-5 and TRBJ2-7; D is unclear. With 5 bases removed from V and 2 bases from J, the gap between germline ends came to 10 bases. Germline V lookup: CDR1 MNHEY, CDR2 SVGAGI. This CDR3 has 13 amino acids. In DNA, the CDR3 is TGTGCCAGCAGTGACGGGTTCCCCTACGAGCAGTACTTC. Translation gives CASSDGFPYEQYF.